This T cell receptor (beta chain) was identified during a study of cytomegalovirus exposure and HLA in healthy donors. Amplification used 60 Vbeta primers and 13 Jbeta primers. TCRdb keeps only in-frame clones here, not all; method: immunoSEQ multiplex PCR. The sample includes fewer than 250,000 clones, roughly 80% of them seen just once. The sequencing input was PBMCs. The source is a man aged 40-49 years in good health and CMV-seronegative.

The DNA of the CDR3 is TGTGCCAGCAGCCAAGCGAACAGGGGGCTTGGAAACACCATATATTTT. It yields the protein CASSQANRGLGNTIYF. V is TRBV4-2 and J is TRBJ1-3; 9 bases are shared with TRBD1. The V gene's germline CDR1 is LGHNA and CDR2 YNFKEQ. CDR3 length: 16 residues. The V segment lost 1 base and the J segment 3 bases; nucleotides outside the gene matches: 4.